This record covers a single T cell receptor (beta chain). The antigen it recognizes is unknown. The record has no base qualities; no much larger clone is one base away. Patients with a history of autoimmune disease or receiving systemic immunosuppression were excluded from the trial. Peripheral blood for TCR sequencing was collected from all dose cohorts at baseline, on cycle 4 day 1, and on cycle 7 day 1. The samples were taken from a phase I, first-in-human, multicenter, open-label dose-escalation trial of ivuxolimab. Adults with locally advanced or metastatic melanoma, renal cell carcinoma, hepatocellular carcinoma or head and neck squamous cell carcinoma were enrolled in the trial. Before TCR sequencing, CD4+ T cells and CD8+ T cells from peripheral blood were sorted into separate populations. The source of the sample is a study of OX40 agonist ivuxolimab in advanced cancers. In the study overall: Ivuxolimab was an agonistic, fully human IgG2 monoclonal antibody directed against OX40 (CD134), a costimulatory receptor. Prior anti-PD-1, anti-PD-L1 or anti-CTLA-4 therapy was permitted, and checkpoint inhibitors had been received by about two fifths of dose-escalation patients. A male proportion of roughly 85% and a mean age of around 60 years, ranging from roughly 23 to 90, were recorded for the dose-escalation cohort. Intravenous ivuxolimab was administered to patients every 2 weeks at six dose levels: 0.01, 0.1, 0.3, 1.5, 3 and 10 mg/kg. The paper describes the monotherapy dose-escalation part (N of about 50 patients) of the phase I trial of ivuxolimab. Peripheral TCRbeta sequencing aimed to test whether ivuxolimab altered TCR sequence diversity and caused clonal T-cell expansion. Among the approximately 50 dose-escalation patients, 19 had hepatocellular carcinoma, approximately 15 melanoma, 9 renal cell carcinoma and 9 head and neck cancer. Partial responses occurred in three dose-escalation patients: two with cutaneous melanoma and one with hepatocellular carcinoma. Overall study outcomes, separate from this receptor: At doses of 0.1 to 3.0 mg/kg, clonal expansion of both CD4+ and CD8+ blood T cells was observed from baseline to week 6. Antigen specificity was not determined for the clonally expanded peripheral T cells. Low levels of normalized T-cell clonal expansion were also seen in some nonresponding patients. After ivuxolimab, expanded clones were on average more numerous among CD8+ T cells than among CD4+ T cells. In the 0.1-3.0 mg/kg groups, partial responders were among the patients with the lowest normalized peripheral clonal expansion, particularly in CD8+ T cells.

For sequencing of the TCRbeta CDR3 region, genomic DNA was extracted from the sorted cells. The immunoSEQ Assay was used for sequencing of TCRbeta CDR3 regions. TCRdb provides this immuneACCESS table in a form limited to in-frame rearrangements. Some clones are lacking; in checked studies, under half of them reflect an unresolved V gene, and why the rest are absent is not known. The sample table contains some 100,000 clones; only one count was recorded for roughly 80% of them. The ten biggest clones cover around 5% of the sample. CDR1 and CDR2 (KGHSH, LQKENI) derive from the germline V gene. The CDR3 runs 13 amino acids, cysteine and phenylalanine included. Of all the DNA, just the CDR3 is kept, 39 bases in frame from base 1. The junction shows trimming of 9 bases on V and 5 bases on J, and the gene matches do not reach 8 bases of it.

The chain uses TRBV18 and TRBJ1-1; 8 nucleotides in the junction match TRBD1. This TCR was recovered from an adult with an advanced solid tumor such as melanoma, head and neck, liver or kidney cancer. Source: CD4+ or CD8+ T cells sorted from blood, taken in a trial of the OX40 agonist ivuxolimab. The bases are TGTGCCAGTTTTCGGACAGGGTTAACTGAAGCTTTCTTT. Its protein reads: CASFRTGLTEAFF.